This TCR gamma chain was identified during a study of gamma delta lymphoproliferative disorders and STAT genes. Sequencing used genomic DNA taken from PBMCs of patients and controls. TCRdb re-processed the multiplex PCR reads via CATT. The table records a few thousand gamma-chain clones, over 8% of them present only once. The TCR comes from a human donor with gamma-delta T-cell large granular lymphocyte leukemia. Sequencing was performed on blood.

CDR3 bases: TGTGCCACCTGGGACGATAAGAAACTCTTT. As protein: CATWDDKKLF. The chain carries TRGV3 and TRGJ1 or TRGJ2. TCRdb lists no J gene, so it was determined here by aligning the DNA to germline. CDR3 size: 10 residues. V lost 3 bases to trimming and J lost 8 bases; unmatched junction nucleotides: 1. The germline V gene has CDR1 VTNTFY and CDR2 YDVSTARD (reference sequence).